Following are 30 T cell receptor beta chains from one sample sequenced in a study of blood T cell repertoires in COVID-19 (TCRdb year 2020). To prepare the library, the immunoSEQ multiplex PCR assay was applied. TCRdb holds this immuneACCESS table with in-frame rearrangements only. Some clones are missing; in checked studies, unresolved V genes explain under half, and the rest has no known cause. The sample records approximately 220,000 clones, roughly 80% of which are singletons. The top ten clones comprise 2% to 2.5% of the sample. What was sequenced was peripheral blood. These receptors were collected from a woman aged 55-70 years with acute or convalescent COVID-19.

The chain links TRBV28 to TRBJ2-2; TRBD1 matches at 8 bases. Losses at the gene ends were 6 bases for V and 1 base for J; bases not matched to a gene: 4. CDR1 and CDR2 (germline): MDHEN, SYDVKM. The CDR3 covers 15 residues. DNA of the CDR3: TGTGCCAGCAGCGACAGGGGTCAGAACACCGGGGAGCTGTTTTTT. Translating it yields CASSDRGQNTGELFF.

The rearrangement links TRBV5-4 to TRBJ2-1, with unresolved D. CDR1 SGHNT and CDR2 YYREEE come from the germline V gene (reference sequence). The length of the CDR3 is 11 residues. The V end lost 2 bases, the J end lost 5 bases, and 2 bases lay between the germline ends. The CDR3 DNA sequence: TGTGCCAGCAGCTTCAACAATGAGCAGTTCTTC. Translation gives CASSFNNEQFF.

The J gene is TRBJ2-7, the V gene TRBV18; the D is unclear. This CDR3 region has 12 residues. V was cut by 3 bases and J by 7 bases, with 10 bases left in between. The V gene's germline CDR1 is KGHSH and CDR2 LQKENI. In DNA, the CDR3 is TGTGCCAGCTCACCGCGACAAGGAGAGCAGTACTTC. Encoded protein: CASSPRQGEQYF.

This chain connects TRBV21-1 to TRBJ2-7; TRBD2 is the table's D call and was not checked against the DNA. TRBV21-1 is tagged as a pseudogene. CDR3 size: 12 residues. The CDR3 coding sequence is TGTGCCAGCAGCAAAGATTCGGACGAGCAGTACTTC. As protein: CASSKDSDEQYF.

CDR3 amino acids: CASSLAPPGGSFYNEQFF. The DNA of the CDR3 is TGTGCCAGCAGCTTAGCCCCTCCAGGGGGCTCCTTTTACAATGAGCAGTTCTTC. This chain uses TRBV7-2 with TRBJ2-1, with 8 bases fitting TRBD1. Germline V gene lookup returns CDR1 SGHTA and CDR2 FQGNSA. There are 18 residues in the CDR3. With V trimmed by 0 bases and J by 4 bases, 11 bases remained unmatched.

The V call is TRBV9, the J call TRBJ1-2; D unresolved. V gave up 2 bases and J gave up 4 bases, with 9 bases separating them. Germline CDR1 and CDR2: SGDLS and YYNGEE. This CDR3 has 13 residues. The CDR3 DNA is TGTGCCAGCAGCGTTGGGGAGGGCTATGGCTACACCTTC. Translated, it gives CASSVGEGYGYTF.

This clone was counted once. The gene calls are TRBV6-1 and TRBJ2-7; D call uncertain. The germline V gene has CDR1 MNHNS and CDR2 SASEGT. The CDR3 length is 13 residues. V was pared by 2 bases and J by 2 bases, with 7 bases between. As DNA, the CDR3 is TGTGCCAGCAGTGAAACGACTGCCTACGAGCAGTACTTC. Its protein is CASSETTAYEQYF.

This clone was observed a handful of times. This chain links TRBV10-3 with TRBJ1-3; perhaps TRBD1 as D (5 bases). CDR3 length: 16 residues. The V and J ends lost 2 bases and 0 bases respectively, with 11 bases between them. The germline gives CDR1 ENHRY, CDR2 SYGVKD. This chain's CDR3 is CAISERTPNSGNTIYF. For the CDR3, the DNA is TGTGCCATCAGTGAGAGGACACCGAACTCTGGAAACACCATATATTTT.

The chain uses TRBV5-6 and TRBJ2-3; possible D gene TRBD2, 5 bases. Trimming shortened V by 6 bases and J by 4 bases, and 18 bases separated the two germline ends. This CDR3 is 15 amino acids long. Per the germline V gene, CDR1 is SGHDT and CDR2 is YYEEEE. CDR3 region: CASNLRSGFSDTQYF. The CDR3, as DNA: TGTGCCAGCAACCTCAGGTCGGGGTTCTCAGATACGCAGTATTTT.

V usage is TRBV4-1 and J usage is TRBJ2-7, with TRBD2 matching 10 bases. J gave up 6 bases and V 1 base, and 12 bases lay outside the gene matches. The CDR3 loop spans 17 amino acids. Germline V gene sequence: CDR1 MGHRA, CDR2 YSYEKL. The DNA of the CDR3 is TGCGCCAGCAGCCAAGCCCAGCGGGGGGGCCAGGGTGGCGAGCAGTACTTC. Amino acids: CASSQAQRGGQGGEQYF.

V gene TRBV30 combines with J gene TRBJ2-3; tentatively, D is TRBD2 (6 bases). V lost 4 bases, J lost 5 bases, and 16 bases lay in between. Germline V CDR1 and CDR2: GTSNPN, SVGIG (reference sequence). There are 14 residues in the CDR3. CDR3 sequence: CAWKQFGGLDTQYF. The DNA of the CDR3 is TGTGCCTGGAAGCAATTCGGGGGTCTAGATACGCAGTATTTT. The whole variable domain, filled in from reference TRBV30 and TRBJ2-3, reads SQTIHQWPATLVQPVGSPLSLECTVEGTSNPNLYWYRQAAGRGLQLLFYSVGIGQISSEVPQNLSASRPQDRQFILSSKKLLLSDSGFYLCAWKQFGGLDTQYFGPGTRLTVL.

The chain couples TRBV2 to TRBJ2-1; the D is unclear. Germline V CDR1 and CDR2: SNHLY, FYNNEI. The CDR3 has 12 residues. Between the trimmed V and J ends, which lost 0 bases and 9 bases, there was a span of 6 bases. DNA for the CDR3: TGTGCCAGCAGTGAAGCCCGCGGTGAGCAGTTCTTC. This translates into CASSEARGEQFF.

V usage is TRBV4-2 and J usage is TRBJ1-2; unclear D gene. Germline V gene sequence: CDR1 LGHNA, CDR2 YNFKEQ. V was shortened by 4 bases and J by 1 base, with 13 bases between the two germline ends. The CDR3 loop spans 15 amino acids. The CDR3 coding sequence is TGTGCCAGCAGCCGCCCTGGTGAGATTAACTATGGCTACACCTTC. It is translated as CASSRPGEINYGYTF.

The chain couples TRBV3-1 (or the pseudogene TRBV3-2) to TRBJ1-2; no clear D gene. V gave up 0 bases and J gave up 2 bases, with 13 bases separating them. Germline V gene data show CDR1 as LGHDT and CDR2 as YNNKEL (reference sequence). This CDR3 contains 16 residues. Here the CDR3 reads CASSQDQFLGNYGYTF. CDR3 DNA sequence: TGTGCCAGCAGCCAAGATCAGTTTCTTGGCAACTATGGCTACACCTTC.

The gene calls are TRBV20-1 and TRBJ2-7; D remains ambiguous. Germline V lookup: CDR1 DFQATT, CDR2 SNEGSKA (reference sequence). Between the trimmed V and J ends, which lost 5 bases and 0 bases, there was a span of 5 bases. The CDR3 extends over 11 amino acids. The CDR3 loop reads CSALVSYEQYF. The CDR3 DNA reads TGCAGTGCTCTAGTCTCCTACGAGCAGTACTTC.

The rearrangement links TRBV2 to TRBJ2-2; 9 bases are shared with TRBD1. Trimming cost V 6 bases and J 1 base; bases outside gene matches: 9. This CDR3 contains 17 residues. Germline CDR1 reads SNHLY; CDR2 reads FYNNEI. CDR3 DNA: TGTGCCAGCAGGTCAGACAGGGGGGCAAAGAACACCGGGGAGCTGTTTTTT. Translated, it gives CASRSDRGAKNTGELFF.

This clone was detected once. The rearrangement links TRBV30 to TRBJ1-1; no clear D gene. The germline V and J ends were trimmed by 5 bases and 4 bases, with 14 bases remaining between them. The CDR3 covers 13 residues. Germline CDR1 and CDR2: GTSNPN and SVGIG (reference sequence). CDR3 DNA sequence: TGTGCCTGGTCCCCCCGGCGGGGCACTGAAGCTTTCTTT. Its protein product is CAWSPRRGTEAFF.

This chain connects TRBV5-1 to TRBJ2-1, with TRBD2 identical over 13 bases. The CDR3 totals 15 residues. V was pared by 4 bases and J by 5 bases, with 3 bases of the junction left unmatched. The germline gives CDR1 SGHRS, CDR2 YFSETQ. CDR3 protein: CASSEGLAGDNEQFF. In DNA form, the CDR3 reads TGCGCCAGCAGCGAAGGACTAGCGGGAGACAATGAGCAGTTCTTC.

The chain couples TRBV28 to TRBJ1-1; 11 bases fit TRBD1. Trimming took 3 bases from V and 6 from J; bases not matched to a gene: 9. CDR1 is MDHEN and CDR2 is SYDVKM in the germline V gene. This CDR3 has 16 residues. CDR3 sequence (DNA): TGTGCCAGCAGTTTTTTGGGGACAGGGGGTCAGGCTGAAGCTTTCTTT. Amino acid sequence: CASSFLGTGGQAEAFF.

The V call is TRBV19, the J call TRBJ2-3; TRBD1 is a possible D gene (5 bases). The CDR3 sequence is 15 residues long. Per the germline V gene, CDR1 is LNHDA and CDR2 is SQIVND (reference sequence). V gave up 2 bases and J gave up 0 bases, with 9 bases separating them. DNA for the CDR3: TGTGCCAGTAGTATAAGACAGCCCAGCACAGATACGCAGTATTTT. It codes for CASSIRQPSTDTQYF.

This clone appeared once. V and J are TRBV6-1 and TRBJ1-5; D is uncertain. Between the trimmed V and J ends, which lost 0 bases and 6 bases, there was a span of 6 bases. This CDR3 has 13 amino acids. CDR1 is MNHNS and CDR2 is SASEGT in the germline V gene. DNA of the CDR3: TGTGCCAGCAGTGAAGCGCTACGTCAGCCCCAGCATTTT. Its translation: CASSEALRQPQHF.

This clone was observed once. The genes are TRBV4-3 and TRBJ1-1; 8 positions match TRBD1. Trimming took 3 bases from V and 2 from J; bases not matched to a gene: 8. Germline CDR1 is LGHNA and CDR2 is YSLEER. CDR3 length: 16 amino acids. CDR3 protein: CASSQADRADNTEAFF. CDR3 in DNA: TGCGCCAGCAGCCAGGCGGACAGGGCGGATAACACTGAAGCTTTCTTT.

The genes are TRBV29-1 and TRBJ1-3, with a possible D match to TRBD1 (5 bases). The CDR3 loop spans 14 amino acids. V lost 0 bases to trimming and J lost 5 bases, with 11 bases between them. The germline CDR1 and CDR2 sequences are SQVTM and ANQGSEA. The DNA of the CDR3 is TGCAGCGTTGAAGATCAAGGGGTAAGAAACACCATATATTTT. Translation: CSVEDQGVRNTIYF.

The V gene is TRBV5-4, the J gene TRBJ2-3; tentatively, D is TRBD2 (6 bases). This CDR3 is built from 13 residues. V was cut by 4 bases and J by 6 bases, with 12 bases left in between. CDR1 SGHNT and CDR2 YYREEE come from the germline V gene (reference sequence). The CDR3 here is CASSGSSEDTQYF. DNA for the CDR3: TGTGCCAGCAGCGGATCTAGCGAGGATACGCAGTATTTT.

This clone was detected only once. The genes are TRBV9 and TRBJ2-7, with 11 bases lining up with TRBD1. V was clipped by 3 bases and J by 7 bases; unmatched bases: 6. The germline V gene has CDR1 SGDLS and CDR2 YYNGEE. The CDR3 runs to 14 residues. In nucleotides, the CDR3 is TGTGCCAGCAGCGCCGGGACAGGGGGAGGAGAGCAGTACTTC. Its translation: CASSAGTGGGEQYF.

The V and J genes are TRBV15 and TRBJ2-2, with 8 bases fitting TRBD2. Unmatched junction bases numbered 10, after V lost 4 bases and J lost 0 bases. This CDR3 has 18 residues. Germline V CDR1 and CDR2: LNHNV, YYDKDF (reference sequence). The CDR3 is CATSKLPPGLANTGELFF. CDR3 DNA sequence: TGTGCCACCAGCAAACTCCCTCCGGGACTAGCGAACACCGGGGAGCTGTTTTTT.

The rearrangement uses TRBV6-5 and TRBJ2-3, with D possibly matching TRBD2 (6 bases). In germline, CDR1 is MNHEY, CDR2 SVGAGI. V was trimmed by 8 bases and J by 1 base, leaving 10 bases between them. The CDR3 is made up of 13 amino acids. CDR3 in DNA: TGTGCCAGCCCGGGGGTGGGCACAGATACGCAGTATTTT. It is translated as CASPGVGTDTQYF.

This chain uses TRBV5-1 with TRBJ1-2; 10 bases line up with TRBD1. After removal of 0 bases from V and 2 bases from J, the junction contained 7 bases not matched to a gene. The length of the CDR3 is 17 residues. Germline assignment: CDR1 SGHRS and CDR2 YFSETQ. CDR3 region: CASSLEVGQGLNYGYTF. The CDR3 nucleotides read TGCGCCAGCAGCTTGGAGGTGGGACAGGGGCTCAACTATGGCTACACCTTC.

The table lists this clone with a few counts. The V call is TRBV6-6, the J call TRBJ1-1, with 8 bases matching TRBD1. Looked up from germline, CDR1 is MNHNY and CDR2 is SVGAGI (reference sequence). The CDR3 consists of 14 residues. V trimming: 6 bases; J trimming: 5 bases; junction bases outside the gene matches: 8. CDR3 sequence reads: CASSDRGRGTEAFF. In DNA form, the CDR3 reads TGTGCCAGCAGCGACAGGGGACGGGGGACTGAAGCTTTCTTT.

This clone has only a few counts. The genes are TRBV7-9 and TRBJ1-6, with 8 bases aligning to TRBD1. With 5 bases clipped from V and 10 bases from J, the junction kept 7 bases outside the gene matches. The CDR3 runs 14 residues. Germline values: CDR1 SEHNR, CDR2 FQNEAQ (reference sequence). The DNA for the CDR3 is TGTGCCAGCAGCCCTGGACAGGGTTCCTCACCCCTCCACTTT. This translates into CASSPGQGSSPLHF.